This is a list of T cell receptor beta chains from one sample in a study of cytomegalovirus exposure and HLA in healthy donors. The protocol was immunoSEQ multiplex PCR, while the TCRdb copy is restricted to in-frame clones and leaves out a portion. This table has 300,000 or so clones, approximately 84% appearing once. Sequenced sample: PBMCs. The receptors were gathered from a woman aged 40-49 years in good health and CMV-seropositive. The CDR3 runs from the conserved cysteine through the conserved F or W. The D gene is left open where the match is weak. For some rows the clone size is stated as once, few or many, or as a class when expanded; others skip it.

>TRBV5-6|-|TRBJ2-1|-|11
TGTGCCAGCTGCTTGGGGGCCCAGCTGTTCTTC
CASCLGAQLFF
>TRBV27|-|TRBJ2-2|-|14
TGTGCCAGCAGTACCCAGGGGTCCGCCGGGGAGCTGTTTTTT
CASSTQGSAGELFF
>TRBV4-3|-|TRBJ1-1|-|15
TGCGCCAGCAGCCAAGACTCAGGGGCGGCCACTGAAGCTTTCTTT
CASSQDSGAATEAFF
>TRBV11-3|-|TRBJ2-5|TRBD2|15
TGTGCCAGCAGCTGGAGGACTAGCGGGACAGAGACCCAGTACTTC
CASSWRTSGTETQYF
>TRBV7-3|-|TRBJ2-7|TRBD2|15
TGTGCCAGCAGCTCCCGACCGGGACTAGCTGGCGAGCAGTACTTC
CASSSRPGLAGEQYF
>TRBV6-5|once|TRBJ2-7|-|13
TGTGCCAGCATCTCCGGGATCATGGGCGAGCAGTACTTC
CASISGIMGEQYF
>TRBV4-3|-|TRBJ2-3|-|14
TGCGCCAGCAGCCAAGATCTTGGGCCAGATACGCAGTATTTT
CASSQDLGPDTQYF
>TRBV2|-|TRBJ1-5|-|13
TGTGCCAGCAGTGAATTTCTAAATCAGCCCCAGCATTTT
CASSEFLNQPQHF
>TRBV10-3|-|TRBJ2-7|TRBD2|15
TGTGCCATCAGTGGGCTGACTAGCGTCCCCTACGAGCAGTACTTC
CAISGLTSVPYEQYF
>TRBV7-9|-|TRBJ2-3|TRBD2|15
TGTGCCAGCAGCCTATCTAGCGGAAACACAGATACGCAGTATTTT
CASSLSSGNTDTQYF
>TRBV7-2|-|TRBJ2-2|-|15
TGTGCCAGCAGCTTTTTCGGGACGAACACCGGGGAGCTGTTTTTT
CASSFFGTNTGELFF
>TRBV7-9|-|TRBJ1-2|-|14
TGTGCCAGCAGCTTAGGAGCGACTCTGTATGGCTACACCTTC
CASSLGATLYGYTF
>TRBV4-2|-|TRBJ1-1|TRBD1|14
TGTGCCAGCAGCCAGTACAGGGGTGACACTGAAGCTTTCTTT
CASSQYRGDTEAFF
>TRBV11-2|-|TRBJ2-1|TRBD1|15
TGTGCCAGCAGCGTACAGGGGTTCTCCTACAATGAGCAGTTCTTC
CASSVQGFSYNEQFF
>TRBV28|-|TRBJ2-3|-|15
TGTGCCAGCAGTCCCCCCAGTCTGGGAGCAGATACGCAGTATTTT
CASSPPSLGADTQYF
>TRBV19|-|TRBJ2-1|-|14
TGTGCCAGTATGGAGGTGGCGGGCCTAACGAAGCAGTTCTTC
CASMEVAGLTKQFF
>TRBV19|-|TRBJ2-7|TRBD2|13
TGTGCCAGTAACCCTAGCGGGAGGGACGAGCAGTACTTC
CASNPSGRDEQYF
>TRBV5-6|-|TRBJ1-5|-|15
TGTGCCAGCAGCTTGACCGGGATCTACAATCAGCCCCAGCATTTT
CASSLTGIYNQPQHF
>TRBV2|-|TRBJ1-2|-|12
TGTGCCAGCAGTGGGACTCAGGATGGCTACACCTTC
CASSGTQDGYTF
>TRBV11-3|-|TRBJ2-1|TRBD2|16
TGTGCCAGCAGCCCAGGACTAGCGGGAAGGAAGGATGAGCAGTTCTTC
CASSPGLAGRKDEQFF
>TRBV13|-|TRBJ2-1|-|17
TGTGCCAGCAGCTTACGCCCCCCTGGCGGAGGGAACAATGAGCAGTTCTTC
CASSLRPPGGGNNEQFF
>TRBV2|-|TRBJ2-7|-|12
TGTGCCAGCAGGGAAGGGGGGGGGCAGCAGTACTTC
CASREGGGQQYF
>TRBV9|-|TRBJ2-5|TRBD2|15
TGTGCCAGCAGCGCCAGCGGGAGGGCCTCGCAGACCCAGTACTTC
CASSASGRASQTQYF
>TRBV7-2|-|TRBJ2-1|-|12
TGTGCCAGCAGCAAAGGGGTAAATGAGCAGTTCTTC
CASSKGVNEQFF
>TRBV7-8|-|TRBJ1-2|-|14
TGTGCCAGCTCGTCGTCCAGGGTTAACTATGGCTACACCTTC
CASSSSRVNYGYTF
>TRBV5-6|few|TRBJ2-3|TRBD1|15
TGTGCCAGCAGGGGACAGGGCGTGTTTGCAGATACGCAGTATTTT
CASRGQGVFADTQYF
>TRBV6-5|-|TRBJ2-7|-|11
TGTGCCAGCAATAGCGGTATGGGGCAGTACTTC
CASNSGMGQYF
>TRBV7-3|-|TRBJ2-2|-|12
TGTGCCAGCAGCTTAGGCCCCGGGGAGCTGTTTTTT
CASSLGPGELFF
>TRBV5-8|-|TRBJ2-3|-|16
TGTGCCAGCAGCTTGGAGGCAGGGGCGTACACAGATACGCAGTATTTT
CASSLEAGAYTDTQYF
>TRBV30|-|TRBJ1-1|-|14
TGTGCCTGGAGTGTGGGGGGGAAGAGCACTGAAGCTTTCTTT
CAWSVGGKSTEAFF
>TRBV30|-|TRBJ1-2|TRBD1|13
TGTGCCTGGTCCGCCGACAGGGGCTATGGCTACACCTTC
CAWSADRGYGYTF
>TRBV28|-|TRBJ2-5|-|12
TGTGCCAGCAGGCAGGGAAGGGAGACCCAGTACTTC
CASRQGRETQYF
>TRBV5-6|-|TRBJ2-1|TRBD2|16
TGTGCCAGCAGCTTGGTACTGCGGGAGGTCTACAATGAGCAGTTCTTC
CASSLVLREVYNEQFF
>TRBV7-8|-|TRBJ2-2|TRBD2|19
TGTGCCAGCAGCTTAGCGGCGGGTTTAAGCGGGATATGGGCCGGGGAGCTGTTTTTT
CASSLAAGLSGIWAGELFF
>TRBV7-2|-|TRBJ2-7|TRBD1|13
TGTGCCAGCAGCTTAGGCAGGGGGTACGAGCAGTACTTC
CASSLGRGYEQYF
>TRBV28|-|TRBJ2-7|TRBD1|15
TGTGCCAGCAGTTCCGGGACAGCCAGCTCCTACGAGCAGTACTTC
CASSSGTASSYEQYF
>TRBV6-6|-|TRBJ2-7|TRBD1|16
TGTGCCAGCAGTCCCACCCCGGGACAGAAATCCTACGAGCAGTACTTC
CASSPTPGQKSYEQYF
>TRBV5-6|-|TRBJ2-1|TRBD2|12
TGTGCCAGCAGTATACTAGCGAATGAGCAGTTCTTC
CASSILANEQFF
>TRBV28|-|TRBJ2-7|TRBD1|15
TGTGCCAGCAGGACCTCGGGACAGGCGGCGTACGAGCAGTACTTC
CASRTSGQAAYEQYF
>TRBV5-6|once|TRBJ1-3|-|12
TGTGCCAGCAGCCTCCCTGGAAACACCATATATTTT
CASSLPGNTIYF
>TRBV20-1|-|TRBJ2-1|-|11
TGCAGTGCTAGCCGAGGGACAATGCAGTTCTTC
CSASRGTMQFF
>TRBV27|-|TRBJ1-6|-|13
TGTGCCAGCAAAAGGACATATAATTCACCCCTCCACTTT
CASKRTYNSPLHF
>TRBV7-2|-|TRBJ1-3|TRBD1|17
TGTGCCAGCAGCTTAGGACCCTCGACAGGGGATGGGAACACCATATATTTT
CASSLGPSTGDGNTIYF
>TRBV6-5|-|TRBJ2-4|-|15
TGTGCCAGCAGTTGGGACAAGGGGGCCAAAAACATTCAGTACTTC
CASSWDKGAKNIQYF
>TRBV28|-|TRBJ1-5|TRBD1|15
TGTGCCAGCAGTTCTCGACAGGGCCTAAATCAGCCCCAGCATTTT
CASSSRQGLNQPQHF
>TRBV27|-|TRBJ1-1|-|13
TGTGCCAGCAGTTTGACTTGGGACACTGAAGCTTTCTTT
CASSLTWDTEAFF
>TRBV7-9|-|TRBJ2-1|TRBD1|16
TGTGCCAGCAGCTCCCCTTCGGGACAGGTCTACAATGAGCAGTTCTTC
CASSSPSGQVYNEQFF
>TRBV11-2|-|TRBJ1-1|-|15
TGTGCCAGCAGCTTAGTAGGGGGTACTGGGACTGAAGCTTTCTTT
CASSLVGGTGTEAFF
>TRBV5-1|-|TRBJ2-3|TRBD2|18
TGCGCCAGCAGCTTGCCCGGGACTAGCGGGAGTATAACAGATACGCAGTATTTT
CASSLPGTSGSITDTQYF
>TRBV7-2|-|TRBJ2-1|TRBD2|15
TGTGCCAGCAGCTTAGTTGCGGGAGGCTACAATGAGCAGTTCTTC
CASSLVAGGYNEQFF
>TRBV29-1|-|TRBJ2-6|TRBD1|16
TGCAGCGTTGGGGACAGGGGAAGCTCTGGGGCCAACGGCCTGACTTTC
CSVGDRGSSGANGLTF
>TRBV4-2|-|TRBJ1-4|-|16
TGTGCCAGCAGCCCCCGCCCGGCAGGGCCTAATGAAAAACTGTTTTTT
CASSPRPAGPNEKLFF
>TRBV21-1|-|TRBJ1-3|-|17
TGTGCCAGCAGCAAACCCGGGACAGGCCACTCTGGAAACACCATATATTTT
CASSKPGTGHSGNTIYF